Listed below are T cell receptor beta chains from one sample, sequenced in a study of shared clonotypes between healthy human individuals. Here immunoSEQ multiplex PCR was the method, and the copy in TCRdb shows in-frame clones only, minus some. The repertoire holds 2 million to 2.5 million clones, with over 85% as singletons. Material: naive CD4+ T cells from PBMCs. The receptor source for this set is a man aged 18 to 30 in good health. Some clones in this sample may be carry-over from other donors' samples. CDR3s include the opening cysteine and the closing phenylalanine or tryptophan. The order of the fields is V gene, CDR3 length, J gene, D gene, CDR3 protein. A D gene is named only where the DNA matches it firmly.

v_gene: TRBV29-1; len: 15; j_gene: TRBJ2-3; d_gene: TRBD2; CDR3aa: CSVDGTSGSTDTQYF
v_gene: TRBV7-9; len: 16; j_gene: TRBJ2-7; d_gene: TRBD2; CDR3aa: CASSSPRGRESYEQYF
v_gene: TRBV27; len: 16; j_gene: TRBJ2-7; d_gene: TRBD1; CDR3aa: CASSRTGGSFTYEQYF
v_gene: TRBV19; len: 13; j_gene: TRBJ1-2; d_gene: NA; CDR3aa: CASSTRDGYGYTF
v_gene: TRBV9; len: 13; j_gene: TRBJ2-7; d_gene: NA; CDR3aa: CASSGPLDYEQYF
v_gene: TRBV28; len: 14; j_gene: TRBJ2-7; d_gene: NA; CDR3aa: CASSWGSVPYEQYF
v_gene: TRBV6-5; len: 13; j_gene: TRBJ2-7; d_gene: NA; CDR3aa: CASSSPRNYEQYF
v_gene: TRBV5-8; len: 17; j_gene: TRBJ2-7; d_gene: TRBD1; CDR3aa: CASSLLLLRDRSYEQYF
v_gene: TRBV7-3; len: 14; j_gene: TRBJ1-2; d_gene: NA; CDR3aa: CASSQRAHSNAYTF
v_gene: TRBV2; len: 15; j_gene: TRBJ1-4; d_gene: TRBD1; CDR3aa: CASSEEGQGAGKLFF
v_gene: TRBV6-5; len: 15; j_gene: TRBJ1-2; d_gene: NA; CDR3aa: CASSAGVGASYGYTF
v_gene: TRBV28; len: 18; j_gene: TRBJ1-5; d_gene: NA; CDR3aa: CASSPLLLRGAQDQPQHF
v_gene: TRBV11-1; len: 15; j_gene: TRBJ1-6; d_gene: NA; CDR3aa: CASRFDSLHNSPLHF
v_gene: TRBV5-1; len: 16; j_gene: TRBJ2-3; d_gene: NA; CDR3aa: CASSYSDKAFTDTQYF
v_gene: TRBV7-9; len: 15; j_gene: TRBJ1-4; d_gene: TRBD1; CDR3aa: CASSARQGFGEKLFF
v_gene: TRBV7-9; len: 13; j_gene: TRBJ2-5; d_gene: NA; CDR3aa: CASSLGTGETQYF
v_gene: TRBV10-3; len: 13; j_gene: TRBJ2-1; d_gene: TRBD2; CDR3aa: CAAMGLAENEQFF
v_gene: TRBV2; len: 14; j_gene: TRBJ2-5; d_gene: TRBD1; CDR3aa: CASDKWNRGETQYF
v_gene: TRBV6-1; len: 13; j_gene: TRBJ1-2; d_gene: NA; CDR3aa: CASTTGLRYGYTF
v_gene: TRBV10-3; len: 12; j_gene: TRBJ2-7; d_gene: NA; CDR3aa: CAISERGQKQYF
v_gene: TRBV20-1; len: 10; j_gene: TRBJ1-5; d_gene: NA; CDR3aa: CSAGNQPQHF
v_gene: TRBV25-1; len: 18; j_gene: TRBJ2-1; d_gene: TRBD2; CDR3aa: CASSEVGAGGPLNNEQFF
v_gene: TRBV7-6; len: 11; j_gene: TRBJ2-1; d_gene: NA; CDR3aa: CASSKREEQFF
v_gene: TRBV7-6; len: 16; j_gene: TRBJ1-1; d_gene: NA; CDR3aa: CASSRFNREAGTEAFF
v_gene: TRBV5-4; len: 14; j_gene: TRBJ1-2; d_gene: TRBD1; CDR3aa: CASSTKGQNYGYTF
v_gene: TRBV5-1; len: 14; j_gene: TRBJ2-5; d_gene: TRBD2; CDR3aa: CASSLAGGLETQYF
v_gene: TRBV5-4; len: 15; j_gene: TRBJ2-7; d_gene: TRBD2; CDR3aa: CASSSRLAGALEQYF
v_gene: TRBV7-3; len: 14; j_gene: TRBJ2-5; d_gene: NA; CDR3aa: CASSSDRRGGTQYF
v_gene: TRBV4-1; len: 16; j_gene: TRBJ2-1; d_gene: TRBD2; CDR3aa: CAHGLAGEISYNEQFF
v_gene: TRBV5-1; len: 17; j_gene: TRBJ2-7; d_gene: NA; CDR3aa: CASSLAYGSPLSYEQYF
v_gene: TRBV28; len: 15; j_gene: TRBJ2-7; d_gene: TRBD1; CDR3aa: CASSPRDRAAYEQYF
v_gene: TRBV11-3; len: 16; j_gene: TRBJ1-1; d_gene: NA; CDR3aa: CASSLGPGGLNTEAFF
v_gene: TRBV5-1; len: 15; j_gene: TRBJ2-7; d_gene: TRBD2; CDR3aa: CASSSQLAAPYEQYF